This T cell receptor (beta chain) was identified during a study of neurological immune-mediated disorders. Study-wide findings and caveats: TCR clonal expansion peaked in HTLV-1-associated myelopathy patients and was lowest in multiple sclerosis patients.

Every sequencing run generated over 170 million TCR-beta sequences from 15-18 subjects. TCRdb recomputed calls from the 5' RACE reads with MiXCR, one row per CDR3 protein. This sample has approximately 48,000 distinct CDR3 sequences, with more than 9.5% found just once. This clonotype was recorded at least ten times. Its antigen is unidentified. Specified time point: longitudinal time-point 3. The TCR comes from a male donor with HTLV-1-associated myelopathy (HAM/TSP). Sequenced sample: PBMCs.

CDR3 in DNA: TGCAGTGCTAGAGATTTTAAGGCAGAATTGGTTCAGCCCCAGCATTTT. Its protein product is CSARDFKAELVQPQHF. This chain links TRBV20-1 with TRBJ1-5; D call uncertain. The CDR3 spans 16 residues. Germline lookup yields CDR1 DFQATT and CDR2 SNEGSKA (reference sequence). V shed 0 bases and J shed 6 bases, with 18 bases lying between them.